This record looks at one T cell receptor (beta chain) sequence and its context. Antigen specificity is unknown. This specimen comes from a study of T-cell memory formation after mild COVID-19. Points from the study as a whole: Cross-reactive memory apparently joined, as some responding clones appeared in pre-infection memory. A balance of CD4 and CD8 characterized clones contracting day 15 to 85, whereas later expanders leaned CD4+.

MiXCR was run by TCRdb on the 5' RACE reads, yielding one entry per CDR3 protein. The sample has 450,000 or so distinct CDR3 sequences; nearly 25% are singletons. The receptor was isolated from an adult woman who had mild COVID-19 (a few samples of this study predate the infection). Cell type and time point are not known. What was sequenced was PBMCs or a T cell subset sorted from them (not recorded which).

In nucleotides, the CDR3 is TGTGCCAGCAGTGGAACCCCCGAGCAGTACTTC. This encodes CASSGTPEQYF. The chain carries TRBV25-1 and TRBJ2-7; D call uncertain. The CDR3 spans 11 residues. CDR1 is MGHDK, CDR2 SYGVNS, per germline. Trimming shortened V by 4 bases and J by 6 bases, and 7 bases separated the two germline ends.